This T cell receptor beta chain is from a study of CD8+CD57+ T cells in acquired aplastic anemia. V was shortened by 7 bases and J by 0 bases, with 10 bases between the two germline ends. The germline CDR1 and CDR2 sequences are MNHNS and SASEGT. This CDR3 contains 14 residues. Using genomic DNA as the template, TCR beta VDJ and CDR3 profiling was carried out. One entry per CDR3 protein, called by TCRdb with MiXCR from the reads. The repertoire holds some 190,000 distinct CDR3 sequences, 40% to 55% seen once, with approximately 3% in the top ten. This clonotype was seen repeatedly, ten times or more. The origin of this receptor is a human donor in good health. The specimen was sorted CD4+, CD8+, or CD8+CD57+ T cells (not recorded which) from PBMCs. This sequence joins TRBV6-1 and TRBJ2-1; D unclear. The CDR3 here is CASNSLSSYNEQFF. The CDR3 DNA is TGTGCCAGCAACAGCTTAAGCTCCTACAATGAGCAGTTCTTC.